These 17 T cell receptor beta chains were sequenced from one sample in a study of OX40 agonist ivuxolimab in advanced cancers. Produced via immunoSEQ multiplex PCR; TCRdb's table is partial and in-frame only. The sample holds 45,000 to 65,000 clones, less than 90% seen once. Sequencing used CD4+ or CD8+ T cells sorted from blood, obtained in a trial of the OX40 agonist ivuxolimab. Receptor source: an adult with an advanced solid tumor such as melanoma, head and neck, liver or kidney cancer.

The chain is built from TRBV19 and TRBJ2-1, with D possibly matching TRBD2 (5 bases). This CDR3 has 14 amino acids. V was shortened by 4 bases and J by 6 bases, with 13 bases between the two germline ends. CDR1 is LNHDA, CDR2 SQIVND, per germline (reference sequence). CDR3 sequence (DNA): TGTGCCAGTAGTAAGCGGACTTTCGGCAATGAGCAGTTCTTC. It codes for CASSKRTFGNEQFF.

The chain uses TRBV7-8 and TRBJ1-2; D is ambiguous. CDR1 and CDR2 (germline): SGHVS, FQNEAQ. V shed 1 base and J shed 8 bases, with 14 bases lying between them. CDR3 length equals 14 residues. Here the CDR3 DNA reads TGTGCCAGCAGCTTAGATGTAGGGCTCCGGGGCTACACCTTC. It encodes CASSLDVGLRGYTF.

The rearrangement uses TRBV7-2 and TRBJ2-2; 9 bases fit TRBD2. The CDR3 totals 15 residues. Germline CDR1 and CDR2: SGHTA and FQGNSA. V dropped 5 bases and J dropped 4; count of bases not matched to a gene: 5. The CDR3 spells CASSRVAGVTGELFF. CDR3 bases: TGTGCCAGCAGCCGTGTAGCGGGAGTCACCGGGGAGCTGTTTTTT.

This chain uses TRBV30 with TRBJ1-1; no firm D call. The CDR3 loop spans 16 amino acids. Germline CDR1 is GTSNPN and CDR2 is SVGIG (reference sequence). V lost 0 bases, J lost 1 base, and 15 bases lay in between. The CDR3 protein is CAWSVPFLGRNTEAFF. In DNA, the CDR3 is TGTGCCTGGAGTGTACCATTCCTAGGCAGGAACACTGAAGCTTTCTTT. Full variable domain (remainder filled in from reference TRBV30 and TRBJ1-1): SQTIHQWPATLVQPVGSPLSLECTVEGTSNPNLYWYRQAAGRGLQLLFYSVGIGQISSEVPQNLSASRPQDRQFILSSKKLLLSDSGFYLCAWSVPFLGRNTEAFFGQGTRLTVV.

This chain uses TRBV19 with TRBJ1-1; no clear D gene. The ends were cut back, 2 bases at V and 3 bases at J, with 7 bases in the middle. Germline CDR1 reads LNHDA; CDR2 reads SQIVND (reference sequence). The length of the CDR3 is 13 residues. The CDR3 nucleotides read TGTGCCAGTAGTATAACCGGGGACACTGAAGCTTTCTTT. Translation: CASSITGDTEAFF.

Here the CDR3 DNA reads TGTGCCAGCAGCTTGGGGGGGGGCTCATCCTACAATGAGCAGTTCTTC. This sequence encodes CASSLGGGSSYNEQFF. V usage is TRBV25-1 and J usage is TRBJ2-1; D may be TRBD2 (7 bases). Per the germline V gene, CDR1 is MGHDK and CDR2 is SYGVNS. CDR3 length: 16 residues. Trimming cost V 6 bases and J 1 base, with 16 bases left between them.

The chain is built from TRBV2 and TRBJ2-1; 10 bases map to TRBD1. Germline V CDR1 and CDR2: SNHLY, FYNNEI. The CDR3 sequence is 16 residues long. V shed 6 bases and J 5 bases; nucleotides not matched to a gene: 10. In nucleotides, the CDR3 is TGTGCCAGCAGGAAGGACAGGGGGATGGTTAACAATGAGCAGTTCTTC. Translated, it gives CASRKDRGMVNNEQFF.

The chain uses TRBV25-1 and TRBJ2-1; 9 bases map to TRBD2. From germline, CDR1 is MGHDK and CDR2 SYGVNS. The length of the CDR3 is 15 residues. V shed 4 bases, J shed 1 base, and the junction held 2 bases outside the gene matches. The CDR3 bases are TGTGCCAGCAGTGTAAGCGGGGGGTCCTACAATGAGCAGTTCTTC. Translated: CASSVSGGSYNEQFF.

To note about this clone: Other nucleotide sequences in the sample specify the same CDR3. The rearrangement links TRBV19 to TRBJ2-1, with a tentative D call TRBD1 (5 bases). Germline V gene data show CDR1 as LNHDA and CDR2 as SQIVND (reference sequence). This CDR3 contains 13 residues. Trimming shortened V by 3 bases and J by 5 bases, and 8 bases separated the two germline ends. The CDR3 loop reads CASSIGRDNEQFF. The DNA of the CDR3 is TGTGCCAGTAGTATTGGCAGGGACAATGAGCAGTTCTTC.

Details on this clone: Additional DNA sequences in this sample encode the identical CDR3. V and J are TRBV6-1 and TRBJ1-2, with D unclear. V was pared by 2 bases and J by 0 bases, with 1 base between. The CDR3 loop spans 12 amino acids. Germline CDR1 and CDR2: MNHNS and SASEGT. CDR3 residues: CASSESNYGYTF. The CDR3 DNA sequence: TGTGCCAGCAGTGAATCTAACTATGGCTACACCTTC.

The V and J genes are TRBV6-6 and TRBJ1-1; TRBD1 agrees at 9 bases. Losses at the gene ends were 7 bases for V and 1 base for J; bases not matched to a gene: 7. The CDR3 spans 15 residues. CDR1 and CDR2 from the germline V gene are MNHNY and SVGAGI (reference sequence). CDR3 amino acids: CASIRTGVGNTEAFF. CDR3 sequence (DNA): TGTGCCAGCATTCGGACAGGGGTAGGGAACACTGAAGCTTTCTTT.

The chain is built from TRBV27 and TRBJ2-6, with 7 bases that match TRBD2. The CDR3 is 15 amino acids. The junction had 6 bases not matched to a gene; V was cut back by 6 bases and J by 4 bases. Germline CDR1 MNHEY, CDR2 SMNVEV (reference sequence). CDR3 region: CASSGGGKGANVLTF. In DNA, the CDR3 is TGTGCCAGCAGCGGCGGGGGTAAGGGGGCCAACGTCCTGACTTTC. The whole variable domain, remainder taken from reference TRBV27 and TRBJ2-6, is EAQVTQNPRYLITVTGKKLTVTCSQNMNHEYMSWYRQDPGLGLRQIYYSMNVEVTDKGDVPEGYKVSRKEKRNFPLILESPSPNQTSLYFCASSGGGKGANVLTFGAGSRLTVL.

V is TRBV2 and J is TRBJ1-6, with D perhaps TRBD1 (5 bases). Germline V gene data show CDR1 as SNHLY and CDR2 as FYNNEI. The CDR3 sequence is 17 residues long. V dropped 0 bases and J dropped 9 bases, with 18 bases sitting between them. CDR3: CASSEALTASSTSPLHF. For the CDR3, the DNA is TGTGCCAGCAGTGAAGCCCTGACAGCCTCTTCTACTTCACCCCTCCACTTT.

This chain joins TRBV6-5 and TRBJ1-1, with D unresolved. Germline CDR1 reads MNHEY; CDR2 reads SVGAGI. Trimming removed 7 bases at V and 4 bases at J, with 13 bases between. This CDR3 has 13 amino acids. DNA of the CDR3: TGTGCCAGCACCCGGAGAGGTTTCACTGAAGCTTTCTTT. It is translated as CASTRRGFTEAFF.

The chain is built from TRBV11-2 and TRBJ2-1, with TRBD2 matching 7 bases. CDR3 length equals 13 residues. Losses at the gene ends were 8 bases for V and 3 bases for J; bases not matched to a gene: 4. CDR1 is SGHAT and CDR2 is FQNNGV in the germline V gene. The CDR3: CASGRDLYNEQFF. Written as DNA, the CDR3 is TGTGCCAGCGGGAGGGACCTCTACAATGAGCAGTTCTTC.

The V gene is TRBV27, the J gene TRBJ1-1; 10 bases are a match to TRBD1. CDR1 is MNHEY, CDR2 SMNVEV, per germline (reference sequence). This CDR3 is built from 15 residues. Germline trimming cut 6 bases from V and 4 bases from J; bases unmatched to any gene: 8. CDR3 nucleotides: TGTGCCAGCAGAAAGACAGGGGGCGCGGGCACTGAAGCTTTCTTT. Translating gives CASRKTGGAGTEAFF.

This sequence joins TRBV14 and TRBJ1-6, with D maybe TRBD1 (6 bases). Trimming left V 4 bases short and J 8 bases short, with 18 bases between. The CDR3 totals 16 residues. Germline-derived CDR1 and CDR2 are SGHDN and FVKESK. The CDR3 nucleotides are TGTGCCAGCAGCCCTCTAGGGGGACTCATGGATTCACCCCTCCACTTT. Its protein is CASSPLGGLMDSPLHF. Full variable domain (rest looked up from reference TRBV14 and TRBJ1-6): EAGVTQFPSHSVIEKGQTVTLRCDPISGHDNLYWYRRVMGKEIKFLLHFVKESKQDESGMPNNRFLAERTGGTYSTLKVQPAELEDSGVYFCASSPLGGLMDSPLHFGNGTRLTVT.